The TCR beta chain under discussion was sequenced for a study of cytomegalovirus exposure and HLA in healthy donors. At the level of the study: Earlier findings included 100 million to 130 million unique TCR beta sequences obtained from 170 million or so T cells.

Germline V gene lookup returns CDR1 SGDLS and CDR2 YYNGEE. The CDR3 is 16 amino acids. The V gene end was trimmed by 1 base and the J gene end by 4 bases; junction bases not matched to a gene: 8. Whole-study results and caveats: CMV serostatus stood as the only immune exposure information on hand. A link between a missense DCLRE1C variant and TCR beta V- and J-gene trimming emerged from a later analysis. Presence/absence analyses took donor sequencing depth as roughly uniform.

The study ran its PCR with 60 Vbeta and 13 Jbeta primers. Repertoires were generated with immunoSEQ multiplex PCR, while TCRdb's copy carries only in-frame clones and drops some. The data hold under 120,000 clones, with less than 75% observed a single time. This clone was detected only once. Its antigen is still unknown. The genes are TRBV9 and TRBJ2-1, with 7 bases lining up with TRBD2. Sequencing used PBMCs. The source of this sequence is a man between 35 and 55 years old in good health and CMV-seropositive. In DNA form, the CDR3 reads TGTGCCAGCAGCGTACTGGCGAGCGGGGTTTACAATGAGCAGTTCTTC. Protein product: CASSVLASGVYNEQFF.